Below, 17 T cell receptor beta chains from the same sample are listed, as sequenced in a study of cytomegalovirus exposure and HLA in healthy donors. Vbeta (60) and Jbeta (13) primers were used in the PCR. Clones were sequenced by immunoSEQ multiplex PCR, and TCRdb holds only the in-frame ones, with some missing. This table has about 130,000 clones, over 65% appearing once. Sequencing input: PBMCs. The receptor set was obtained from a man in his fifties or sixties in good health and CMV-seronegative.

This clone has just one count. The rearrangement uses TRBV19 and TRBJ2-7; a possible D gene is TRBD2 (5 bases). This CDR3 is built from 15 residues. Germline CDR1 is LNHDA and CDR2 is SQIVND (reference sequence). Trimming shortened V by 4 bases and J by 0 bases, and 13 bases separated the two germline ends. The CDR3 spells CASSTSSSGSYEQYF. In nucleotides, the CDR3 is TGTGCCAGTAGTACTAGCTCAAGTGGCTCCTACGAGCAGTACTTC. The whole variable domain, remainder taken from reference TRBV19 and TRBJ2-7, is DGGITQSPKYLFRKEGQNVTLSCEQNLNHDAMYWYRQDPGQGLRLIYYSQIVNDFQKGDIAEGYSVSREKKESFPLTVTSAQKNPTAFYLCASSTSSSGSYEQYFGPGTRLTVT.

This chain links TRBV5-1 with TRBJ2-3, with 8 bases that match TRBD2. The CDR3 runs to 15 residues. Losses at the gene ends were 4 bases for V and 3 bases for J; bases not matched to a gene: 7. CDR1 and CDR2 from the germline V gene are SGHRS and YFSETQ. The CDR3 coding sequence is TGCGCCAGCAGCCGGGGGGGCGGAACGACAGATACGCAGTATTTT. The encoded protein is CASSRGGGTTDTQYF.

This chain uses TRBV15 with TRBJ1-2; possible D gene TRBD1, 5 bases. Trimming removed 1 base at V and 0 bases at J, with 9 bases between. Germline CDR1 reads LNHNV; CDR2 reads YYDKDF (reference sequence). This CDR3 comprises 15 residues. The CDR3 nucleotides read TGTGCCACCAGCAGAGGGCAGGGAACTAACTATGGCTACACCTTC. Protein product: CATSRGQGTNYGYTF.

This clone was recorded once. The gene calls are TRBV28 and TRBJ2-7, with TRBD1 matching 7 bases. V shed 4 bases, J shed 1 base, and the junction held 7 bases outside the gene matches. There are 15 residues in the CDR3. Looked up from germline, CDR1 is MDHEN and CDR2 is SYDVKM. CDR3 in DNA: TGTGCCAGCAGTTCGGACAGGCTGATATCCTACGAGCAGTACTTC. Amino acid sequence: CASSSDRLISYEQYF.

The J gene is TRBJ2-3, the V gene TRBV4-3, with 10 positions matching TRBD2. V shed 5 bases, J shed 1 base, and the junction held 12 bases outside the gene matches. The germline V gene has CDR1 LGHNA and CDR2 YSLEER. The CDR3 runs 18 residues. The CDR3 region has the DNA TGCGCCAGCAGCAAAGGGTACCAAGCGGGAGGGCGCACAGATACGCAGTATTTT. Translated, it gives CASSKGYQAGGRTDTQYF.

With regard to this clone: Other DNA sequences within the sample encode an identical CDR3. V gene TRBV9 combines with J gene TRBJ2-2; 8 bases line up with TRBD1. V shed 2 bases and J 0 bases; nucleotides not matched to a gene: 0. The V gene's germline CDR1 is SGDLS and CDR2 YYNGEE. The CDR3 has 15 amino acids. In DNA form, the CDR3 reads TGTGCCAGCAGCGTGGACAGGGCGAACACCGGGGAGCTGTTTTTT. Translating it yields CASSVDRANTGELFF.

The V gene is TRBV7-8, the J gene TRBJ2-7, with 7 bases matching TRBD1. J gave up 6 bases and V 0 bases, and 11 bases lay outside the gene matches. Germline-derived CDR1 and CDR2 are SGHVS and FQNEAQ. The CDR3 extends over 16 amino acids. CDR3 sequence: CASSLAPGGRASEQYF. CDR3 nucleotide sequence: TGTGCCAGCAGCTTAGCCCCAGGGGGTAGAGCTTCCGAGCAGTACTTC.

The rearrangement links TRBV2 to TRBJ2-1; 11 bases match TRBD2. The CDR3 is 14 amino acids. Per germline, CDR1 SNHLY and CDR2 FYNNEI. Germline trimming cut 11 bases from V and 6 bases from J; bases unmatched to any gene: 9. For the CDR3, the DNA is TGTGCCGCCCTAGCGGGAGGTTCTTCCAATGAGCAGTTCTTC. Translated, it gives CAALAGGSSNEQFF. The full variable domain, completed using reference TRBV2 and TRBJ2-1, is EPEVTQTPSHQVTQMGQEVILRCVPISNHLYFYWYRQILGQKVEFLVSFYNNEISEKSEIFDDQFSVERPDGSNFTLKIRSTKLEDSAMYFCAALAGGSSNEQFFGPGTRLTVL.

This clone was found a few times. The CDR3 DNA reads as TGTGCCAGCAGTGAAAAAAGAGGTCTGGCGAAACTGTTTTTT. It codes for CASSEKRGLAKLFF. The chain uses TRBV6-5 and TRBJ1-4; D call uncertain. V was trimmed by 5 bases and J by 11 bases, leaving 18 bases between them. Germline V lookup: CDR1 MNHEY, CDR2 SVGAGI. The CDR3 consists of 14 residues.

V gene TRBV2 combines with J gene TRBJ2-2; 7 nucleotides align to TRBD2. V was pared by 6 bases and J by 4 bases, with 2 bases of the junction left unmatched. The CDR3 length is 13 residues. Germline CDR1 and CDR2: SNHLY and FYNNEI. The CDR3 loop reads CASSRLATGELFF. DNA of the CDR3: TGTGCCAGCAGCCGACTAGCCACCGGGGAGCTGTTTTTT.

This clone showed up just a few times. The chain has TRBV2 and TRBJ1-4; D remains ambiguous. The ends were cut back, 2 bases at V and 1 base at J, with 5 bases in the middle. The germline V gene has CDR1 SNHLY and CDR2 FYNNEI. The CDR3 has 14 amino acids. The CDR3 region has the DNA TGTGCCAGCAGTGAAATGAGAACTAATGAAAAACTGTTTTTT. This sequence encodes CASSEMRTNEKLFF.

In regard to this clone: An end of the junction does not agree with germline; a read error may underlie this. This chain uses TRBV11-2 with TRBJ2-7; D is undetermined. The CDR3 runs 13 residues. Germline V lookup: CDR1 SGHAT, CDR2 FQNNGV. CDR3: CASSLGVSSEQYF. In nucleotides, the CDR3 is TGTGCCAGCAGCTTAGGTGTGTCCTCCGAGCAGTACTTC.

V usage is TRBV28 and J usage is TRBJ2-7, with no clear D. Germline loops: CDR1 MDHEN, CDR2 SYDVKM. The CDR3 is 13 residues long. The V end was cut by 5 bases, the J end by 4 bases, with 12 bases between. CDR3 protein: CASSGPEPYEQYF. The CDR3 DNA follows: TGTGCCAGCAGTGGGCCAGAACCTTACGAGCAGTACTTC.

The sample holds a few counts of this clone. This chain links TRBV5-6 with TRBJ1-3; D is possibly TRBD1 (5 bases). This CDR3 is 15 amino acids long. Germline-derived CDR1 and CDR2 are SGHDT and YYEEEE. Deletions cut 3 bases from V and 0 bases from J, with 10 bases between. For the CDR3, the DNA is TGTGCCAGCAGCTATGGGGGGACCTCTGGAAACACCATATATTTT. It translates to CASSYGGTSGNTIYF.

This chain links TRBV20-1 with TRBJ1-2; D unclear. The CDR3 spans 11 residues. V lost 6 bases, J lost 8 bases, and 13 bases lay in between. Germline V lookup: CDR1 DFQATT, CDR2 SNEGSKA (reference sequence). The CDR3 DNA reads TGCAGTGCGACGAAGGCAGGCGGCTACACCTTC. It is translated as CSATKAGGYTF.

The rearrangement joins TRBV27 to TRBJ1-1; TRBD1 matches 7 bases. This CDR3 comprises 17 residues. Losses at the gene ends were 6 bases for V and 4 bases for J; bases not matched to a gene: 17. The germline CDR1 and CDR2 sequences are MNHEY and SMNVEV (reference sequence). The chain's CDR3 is CASRNPKGAGGITEAFF. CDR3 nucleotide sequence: TGTGCCAGCAGGAACCCCAAGGGGGCCGGGGGTATCACTGAAGCTTTCTTT.

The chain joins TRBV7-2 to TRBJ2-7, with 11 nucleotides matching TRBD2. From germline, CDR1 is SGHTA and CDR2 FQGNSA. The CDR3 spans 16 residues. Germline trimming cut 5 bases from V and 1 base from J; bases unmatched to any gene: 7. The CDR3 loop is CASSPYASGGSYEQYF. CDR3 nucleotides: TGTGCCAGCAGCCCCTACGCTAGCGGGGGGTCCTACGAGCAGTACTTC.